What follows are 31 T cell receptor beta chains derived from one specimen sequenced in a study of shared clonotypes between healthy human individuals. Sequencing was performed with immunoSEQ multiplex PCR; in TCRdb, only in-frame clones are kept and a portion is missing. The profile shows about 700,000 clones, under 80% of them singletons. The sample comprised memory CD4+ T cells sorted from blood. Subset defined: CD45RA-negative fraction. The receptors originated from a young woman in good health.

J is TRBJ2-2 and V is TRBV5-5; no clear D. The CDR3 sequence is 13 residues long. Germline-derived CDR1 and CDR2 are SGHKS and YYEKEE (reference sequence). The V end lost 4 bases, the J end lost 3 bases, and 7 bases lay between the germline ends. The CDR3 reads CASSLEHTGELFF. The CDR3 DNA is TGTGCCAGCAGCCTAGAGCACACCGGGGAGCTGTTTTTT.

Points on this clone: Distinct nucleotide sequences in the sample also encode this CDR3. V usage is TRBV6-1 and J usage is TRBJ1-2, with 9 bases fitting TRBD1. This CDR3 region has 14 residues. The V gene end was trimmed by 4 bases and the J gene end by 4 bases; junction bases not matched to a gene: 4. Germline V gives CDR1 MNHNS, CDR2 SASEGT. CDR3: CASSALTGGYGYTF. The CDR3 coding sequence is TGTGCCAGCAGTGCCCTGACAGGGGGCTATGGCTACACCTTC.

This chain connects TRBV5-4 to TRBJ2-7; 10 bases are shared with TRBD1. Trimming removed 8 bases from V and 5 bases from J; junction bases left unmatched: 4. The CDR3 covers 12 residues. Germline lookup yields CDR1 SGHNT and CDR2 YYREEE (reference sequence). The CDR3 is CASGTGVDEQYF. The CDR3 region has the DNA TGTGCCAGTGGGACAGGGGTGGACGAGCAGTACTTC.

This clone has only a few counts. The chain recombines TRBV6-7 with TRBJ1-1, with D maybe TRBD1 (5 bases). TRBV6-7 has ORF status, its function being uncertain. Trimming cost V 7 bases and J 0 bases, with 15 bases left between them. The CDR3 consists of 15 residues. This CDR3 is CASIGLDSLNTEAFF. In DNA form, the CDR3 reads TGTGCCAGCATTGGTCTAGACAGCCTGAACACTGAAGCTTTCTTT.

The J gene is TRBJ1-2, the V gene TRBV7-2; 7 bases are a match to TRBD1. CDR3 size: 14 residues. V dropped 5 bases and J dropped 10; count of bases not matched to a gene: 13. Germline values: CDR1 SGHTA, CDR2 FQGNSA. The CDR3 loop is CASSQQGRRFDYTF. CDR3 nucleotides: TGTGCCAGCAGCCAACAGGGGCGAAGGTTTGACTACACCTTC. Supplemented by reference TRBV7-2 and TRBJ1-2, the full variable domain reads GAGVSQSPSNKVTEKGKDVELRCDPISGHTALYWYRQSLGQGLEFLIYFQGNSAPDKSGLPSDRFSAERTGGSVSTLTIQRTQQEDSAVYLCASSQQGRRFDYTFGSGTRLTVV.

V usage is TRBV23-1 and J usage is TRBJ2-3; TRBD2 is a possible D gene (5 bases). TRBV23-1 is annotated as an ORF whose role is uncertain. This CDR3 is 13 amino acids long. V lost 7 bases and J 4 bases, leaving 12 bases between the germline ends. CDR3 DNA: TGCGCCAGCATCGAGGACTTATCAGATACGCAGTATTTT. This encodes CASIEDLSDTQYF.

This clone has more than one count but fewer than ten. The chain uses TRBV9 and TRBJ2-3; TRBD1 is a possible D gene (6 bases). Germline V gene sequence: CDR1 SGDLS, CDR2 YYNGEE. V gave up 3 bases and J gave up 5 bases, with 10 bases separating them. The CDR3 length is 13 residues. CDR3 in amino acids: CASSAHREDTQYF. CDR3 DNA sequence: TGTGCCAGCAGCGCCCACAGGGAAGATACGCAGTATTTT.

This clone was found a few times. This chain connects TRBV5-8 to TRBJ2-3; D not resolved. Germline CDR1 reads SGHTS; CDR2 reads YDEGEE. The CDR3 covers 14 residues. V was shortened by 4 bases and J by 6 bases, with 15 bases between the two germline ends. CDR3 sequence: CASSPGQTRDTQYF. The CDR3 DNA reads TGTGCCAGCAGCCCCGGCCAGACTCGGGATACGCAGTATTTT.

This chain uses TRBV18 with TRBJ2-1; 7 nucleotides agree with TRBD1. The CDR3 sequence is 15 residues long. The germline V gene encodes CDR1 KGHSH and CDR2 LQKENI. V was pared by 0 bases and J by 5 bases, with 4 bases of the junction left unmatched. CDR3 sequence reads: CASSPPGQADNEQFF. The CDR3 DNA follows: TGTGCCAGCTCACCACCAGGACAGGCGGACAATGAGCAGTTCTTC.

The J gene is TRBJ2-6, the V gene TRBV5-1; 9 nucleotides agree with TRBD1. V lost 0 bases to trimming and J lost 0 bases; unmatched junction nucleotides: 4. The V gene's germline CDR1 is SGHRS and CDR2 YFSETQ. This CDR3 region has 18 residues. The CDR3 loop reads CASSLDRGLFSGANVLTF. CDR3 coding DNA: TGCGCCAGCAGCTTGGACAGGGGGCTTTTCTCTGGGGCCAACGTCCTGACTTTC.

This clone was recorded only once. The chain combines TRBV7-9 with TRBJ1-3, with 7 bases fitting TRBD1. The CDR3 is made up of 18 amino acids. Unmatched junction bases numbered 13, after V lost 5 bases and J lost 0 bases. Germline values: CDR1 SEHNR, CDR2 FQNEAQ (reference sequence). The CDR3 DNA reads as TGTGCCAGCAGCATTAAAAGACAGGGACCCAACTCTGGAAACACCATATATTTT. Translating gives CASSIKRQGPNSGNTIYF.

CDR3 in DNA: TGTGCCAGCAGAGCGTGGGGGGGGGCTAACACTGAAGCTTTCTTT. It encodes CASRAWGGANTEAFF. The chain employs TRBV25-1 and TRBJ1-1; the D gene is possibly TRBD1 (6 bases). V lost 6 bases to trimming and J lost 2 bases, with 16 bases between them. The CDR3 consists of 15 residues. CDR1 and CDR2 (germline): MGHDK, SYGVNS.

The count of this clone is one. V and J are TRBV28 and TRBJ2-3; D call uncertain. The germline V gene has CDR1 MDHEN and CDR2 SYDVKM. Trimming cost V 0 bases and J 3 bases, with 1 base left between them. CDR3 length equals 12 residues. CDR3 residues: CASSLWTDTQYF. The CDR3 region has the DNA TGTGCCAGCAGTTTATGGACAGATACGCAGTATTTT.

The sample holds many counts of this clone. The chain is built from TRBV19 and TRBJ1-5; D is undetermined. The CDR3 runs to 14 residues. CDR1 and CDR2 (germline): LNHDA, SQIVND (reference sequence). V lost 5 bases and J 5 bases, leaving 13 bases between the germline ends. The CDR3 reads CASSFLGAHQPQHF. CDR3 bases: TGTGCCAGTAGTTTCTTAGGTGCTCATCAGCCCCAGCATTTT.

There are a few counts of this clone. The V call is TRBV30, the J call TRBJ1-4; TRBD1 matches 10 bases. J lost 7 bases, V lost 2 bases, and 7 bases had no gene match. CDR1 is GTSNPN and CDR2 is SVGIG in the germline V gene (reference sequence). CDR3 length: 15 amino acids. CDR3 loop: CAWSPLGQGSEKLFF. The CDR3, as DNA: TGTGCCTGGAGTCCGTTGGGACAGGGGAGTGAAAAACTGTTTTTT.

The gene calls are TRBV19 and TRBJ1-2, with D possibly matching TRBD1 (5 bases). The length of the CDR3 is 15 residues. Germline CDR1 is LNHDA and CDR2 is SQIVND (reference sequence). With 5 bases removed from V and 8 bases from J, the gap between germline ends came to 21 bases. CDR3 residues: CASSASIMVWDGYTF. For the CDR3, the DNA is TGTGCCAGTAGTGCCTCTATAATGGTTTGGGACGGCTACACCTTC. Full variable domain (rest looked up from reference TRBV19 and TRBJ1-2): DGGITQSPKYLFRKEGQNVTLSCEQNLNHDAMYWYRQDPGQGLRLIYYSQIVNDFQKGDIAEGYSVSREKKESFPLTVTSAQKNPTAFYLCASSASIMVWDGYTFGSGTRLTVV.

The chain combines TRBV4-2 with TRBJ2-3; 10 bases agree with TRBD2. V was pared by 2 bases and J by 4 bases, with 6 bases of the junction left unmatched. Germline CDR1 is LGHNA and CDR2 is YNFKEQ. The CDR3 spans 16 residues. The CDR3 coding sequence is TGTGCCAGCAGCCAAAACAGCGGGAGGGTTGCAGATACGCAGTATTTT. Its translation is CASSQNSGRVADTQYF.

The CDR3 protein is CASSQIPGGSNQPQHF. The CDR3 DNA reads as TGCGCCAGCAGCCAAATTCCAGGGGGCAGCAATCAGCCCCAGCATTTT. The V gene is TRBV4-1, the J gene TRBJ1-5; 8 bases are a match to TRBD1. J was trimmed by 1 base and V by 2 bases; bases with no gene match: 4. This CDR3 contains 16 residues. Germline CDR1 is MGHRA and CDR2 is YSYEKL.

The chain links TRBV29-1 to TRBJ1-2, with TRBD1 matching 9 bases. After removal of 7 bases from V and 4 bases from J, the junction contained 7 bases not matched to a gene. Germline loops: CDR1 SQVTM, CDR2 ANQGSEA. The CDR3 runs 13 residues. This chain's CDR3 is CSARTGESYGYTF. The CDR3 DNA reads TGCAGCGCTCGGACAGGGGAAAGCTATGGCTACACCTTC.

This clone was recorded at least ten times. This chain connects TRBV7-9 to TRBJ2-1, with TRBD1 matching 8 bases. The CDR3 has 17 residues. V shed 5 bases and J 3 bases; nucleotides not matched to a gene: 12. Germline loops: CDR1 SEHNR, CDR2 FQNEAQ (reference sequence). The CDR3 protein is CASSPPTGTGFYNEQFF. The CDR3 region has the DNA TGTGCCAGCAGCCCTCCCACCGGGACAGGCTTCTACAATGAGCAGTTCTTC.

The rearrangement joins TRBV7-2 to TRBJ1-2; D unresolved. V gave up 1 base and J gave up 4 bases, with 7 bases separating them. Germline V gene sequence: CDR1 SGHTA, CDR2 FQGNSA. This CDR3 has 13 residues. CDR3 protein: CASSLDPGYGYTF. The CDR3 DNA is TGTGCCAGCAGCTTAGATCCGGGCTATGGCTACACCTTC.

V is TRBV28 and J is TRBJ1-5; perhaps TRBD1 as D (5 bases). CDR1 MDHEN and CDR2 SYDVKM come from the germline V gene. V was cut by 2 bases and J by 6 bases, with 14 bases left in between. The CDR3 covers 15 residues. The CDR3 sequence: CASSLRGAPGQPQHF. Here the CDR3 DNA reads TGTGCCAGCAGTTTAAGAGGGGCCCCGGGTCAGCCCCAGCATTTT.

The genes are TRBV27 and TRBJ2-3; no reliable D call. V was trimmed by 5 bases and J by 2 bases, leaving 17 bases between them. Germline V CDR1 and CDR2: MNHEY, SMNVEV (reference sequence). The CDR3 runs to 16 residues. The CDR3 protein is CASSKLNVAHTDTQYF. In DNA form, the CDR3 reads TGTGCCAGCAGTAAACTGAATGTCGCTCACACAGATACGCAGTATTTT.

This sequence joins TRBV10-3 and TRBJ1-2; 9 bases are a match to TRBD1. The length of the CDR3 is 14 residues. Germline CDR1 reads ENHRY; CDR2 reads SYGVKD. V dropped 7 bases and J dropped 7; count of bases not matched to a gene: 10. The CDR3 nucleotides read TGTGCCATCAACCCGGGACAGGGCGCCTTTGGCTACACCTTC. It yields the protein CAINPGQGAFGYTF.

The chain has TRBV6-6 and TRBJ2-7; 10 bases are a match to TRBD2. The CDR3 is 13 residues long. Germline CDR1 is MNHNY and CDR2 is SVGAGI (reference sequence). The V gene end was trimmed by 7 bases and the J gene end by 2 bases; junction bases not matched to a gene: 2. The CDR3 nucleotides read TGTGCCAGCAAGCGGGAGGGAGCCTACGAGCAGTACTTC. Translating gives CASKREGAYEQYF.

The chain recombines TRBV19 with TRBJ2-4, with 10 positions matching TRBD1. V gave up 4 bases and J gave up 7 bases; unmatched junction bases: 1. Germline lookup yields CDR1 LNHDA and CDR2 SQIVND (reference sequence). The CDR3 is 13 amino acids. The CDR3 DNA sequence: TGTGCCAGTAGTAGGGGACAGGGGAACATTCAGTACTTC. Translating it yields CASSRGQGNIQYF.

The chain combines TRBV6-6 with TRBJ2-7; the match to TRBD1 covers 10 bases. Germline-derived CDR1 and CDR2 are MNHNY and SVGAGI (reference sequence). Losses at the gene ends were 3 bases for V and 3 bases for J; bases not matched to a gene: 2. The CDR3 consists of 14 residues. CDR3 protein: CASSYGDRGYEQYF. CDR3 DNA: TGTGCCAGCAGTTATGGGGACAGGGGCTACGAGCAGTACTTC.

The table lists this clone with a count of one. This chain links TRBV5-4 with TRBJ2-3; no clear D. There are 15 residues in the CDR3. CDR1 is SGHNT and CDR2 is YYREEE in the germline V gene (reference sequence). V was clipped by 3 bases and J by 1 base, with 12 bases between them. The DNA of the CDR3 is TGTGCCAGCAGCTGGGGAAACGGTGGCACAGATACGCAGTATTTT. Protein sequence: CASSWGNGGTDTQYF.

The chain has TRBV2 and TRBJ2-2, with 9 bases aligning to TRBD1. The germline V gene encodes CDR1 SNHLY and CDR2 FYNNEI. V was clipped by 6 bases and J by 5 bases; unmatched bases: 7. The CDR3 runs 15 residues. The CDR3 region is CASRRQGVFTGELFF. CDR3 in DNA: TGTGCCAGCAGGAGACAGGGGGTTTTTACCGGGGAGCTGTTTTTT.

CDR3 DNA: TGTGCCAGCAGCGAACTAGCCGAGAAAGAGACCCAGTACTTC. Amino acid sequence: CASSELAEKETQYF. The chain recombines TRBV7-9 with TRBJ2-5; a possible D gene is TRBD2 (6 bases). CDR3 length: 14 residues. The germline V gene has CDR1 SEHNR and CDR2 FQNEAQ (reference sequence). V lost 5 bases and J 3 bases, leaving 13 bases between the germline ends. Full variable domain (outside the CDR3, taken from reference TRBV7-9 and TRBJ2-5): DTGVSQNPRHKITKRGQNVTFRCDPISEHNRLYWYRQTLGQGPEFLTYFQNEAQLEKSRLLSDRFSAERPKGSFSTLEIQRTEQGDSAMYLCASSELAEKETQYFGPGTRLLVL.

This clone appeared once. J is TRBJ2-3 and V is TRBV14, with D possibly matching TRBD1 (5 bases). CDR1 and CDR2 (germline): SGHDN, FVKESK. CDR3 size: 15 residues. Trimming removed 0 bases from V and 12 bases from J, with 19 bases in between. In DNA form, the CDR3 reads TGTGCCAGCAGCCAAGAAAGGGGCCTGAGCGTGTTTCAGTATTTT. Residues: CASSQERGLSVFQYF.